These 15 T cell receptor beta chains were sequenced from one sample in a study of T cells after yellow fever vaccination. TCRdb passed the 5' RACE reads through MiXCR, listing each CDR3 protein once. The data show about 130,000 distinct CDR3 sequences, more than 6.5% seen once. Sequencing was performed on CD4+ T cells sorted from PBMCs, taken around 10 days after the first yellow fever vaccination. These receptors were collected from a man aged 18-30 years who received the YFV17D yellow fever vaccine.

The table lists this clonotype with many counts. The chain uses TRBV19 and TRBJ2-6; D not certain. Germline CDR1 is LNHDA and CDR2 is SQIVND (reference sequence). The CDR3 extends over 17 amino acids. V was trimmed by 7 bases and J by 0 bases, leaving 16 bases between them. The CDR3 nucleotides read TGTGCCAGTATGGAGAGATTAGCCGCCTCTGGGGCCAACGTCCTGACTTTC. Amino acids: CASMERLAASGANVLTF.

This clonotype was detected ten times or more. V is TRBV27 and J is TRBJ1-4; D is ambiguous. CDR3 size: 17 residues. Trimming removed 3 bases from V and 0 bases from J, with 14 bases in between. The germline gives CDR1 MNHEY, CDR2 SMNVEV (reference sequence). The CDR3 DNA sequence: TGTGCCAGCAGTTTCCACCCCATGGAGGCAACTAATGAAAAACTGTTTTTT. Its translation is CASSFHPMEATNEKLFF.

In this sample, this clonotype turned up many times. The chain has TRBV4-2 and TRBJ2-2; TRBD2 matches at 10 bases. CDR1 and CDR2 from the germline V gene are LGHNA and YNFKEQ. V lost 1 base and J lost 0; bases outside the gene matches: 5. The CDR3 loop spans 18 amino acids. The CDR3 loop reads CASSQAPSGRPNTGELFF. CDR3 nucleotide sequence: TGTGCCAGCAGCCAAGCTCCTAGCGGGAGACCGAACACCGGGGAGCTGTTTTTT.

This clonotype was counted ten times or more. J is TRBJ2-1 and V is TRBV5-1, with a tentative D call TRBD2 (5 bases). The CDR3 spans 18 residues. Germline values: CDR1 SGHRS, CDR2 YFSETQ. V lost 2 bases and J 2 bases, leaving 20 bases between the germline ends. CDR3 DNA: TGCGCCAGCAGCTTAAGTAGCCGTGCCCTTAGCGCCTACAATGAGCAGTTCTTC. It is translated as CASSLSSRALSAYNEQFF.

The chain employs TRBV6-2 or TRBV6-3 and TRBJ1-1; 8 bases agree with TRBD1. The V gene's germline CDR1 is MNHEY and CDR2 SVGEGT. The CDR3 is 17 residues long. The trim removed 4 bases at V and 3 bases at J, leaving 13 bases unmatched. The CDR3: CASSFRGLGFLDTEAFF. The CDR3 nucleotides read TGTGCCAGCAGTTTCAGGGGGCTGGGCTTCCTCGACACTGAAGCTTTCTTT.

This clonotype occurred many times. The chain joins TRBV12-5 to TRBJ1-5, with D perhaps TRBD1 (5 bases). The CDR3 runs 15 residues. Trimming removed 6 bases from V and 4 bases from J, with 16 bases in between. Per the germline V gene, CDR1 is LGHNT and CDR2 is FRNRAP. CDR3 nucleotides: TGTGCTAGTGGGACTGGGACTCCTAGGAATCAGCCCCAGCATTTT. Its translation: CASGTGTPRNQPQHF.

Regarding this clonotype: This clone may be a read error of a much larger clone one base away. The chain couples TRBV12-3 or TRBV12-4 to TRBJ1-5; a possible D gene is TRBD1 (5 bases). With 5 bases removed from V and 0 bases from J, the gap between germline ends came to 8 bases. The CDR3 runs to 14 residues. The CDR3 DNA reads as TGTGCCAGCAGTGTCCAGGGTAGCAATCAGCCCCAGCATTTT. It translates to CASSVQGSNQPQHF.

There are many counts of this clonotype. The chain recombines TRBV27 with TRBJ2-2, with 7 bases that match TRBD1. Germline CDR1 MNHEY, CDR2 SMNVEV (reference sequence). V dropped 6 bases and J dropped 3; count of bases not matched to a gene: 7. This CDR3 spans 15 amino acids. The CDR3 DNA is TGTGCCAGCAGACTCCTGACAGGGTACACCGGGGAGCTGTTTTTT. Protein product: CASRLLTGYTGELFF.

This clonotype has ten or more counts. V and J are TRBV6-5 and TRBJ2-5, with D perhaps TRBD1 (5 bases). CDR3 length: 13 residues. Germline V lookup: CDR1 MNHEY, CDR2 SVGAGI. V shed 5 bases and J shed 3 bases, with 10 bases lying between them. Written as DNA, the CDR3 is TGTGCCAGCAGTCCCCGACAGAAAGAGACCCAGTACTTC. Its protein product is CASSPRQKETQYF.

J is TRBJ1-6 and V is TRBV6-2 or TRBV6-3; the match to TRBD1 covers 11 bases. The ends lost 5 bases at V and 14 bases at J; junction bases unmatched: 11. Germline CDR1 is MNHEY and CDR2 is SVGEGT. The CDR3 consists of 15 residues. CDR3 residues: CASSPGTGGVRSLHF. The CDR3 DNA sequence: TGTGCCAGCAGTCCCGGGACAGGGGGTGTTCGGTCCCTCCACTTT.

Many counts were recorded for this clonotype. The chain combines TRBV4-3 with TRBJ2-6, with D perhaps matching TRBD1 (5 bases). The V gene lost 2 bases and the J gene lost 1 base, with 9 bases spanning the gap. CDR1 and CDR2 (germline): LGHNA, YSLEER. This CDR3 has 16 residues. In DNA, the CDR3 is TGCGCCAGCAGCCAACAAAGGGGATCTGGGGCCAACGTCCTGACTTTC. It is translated as CASSQQRGSGANVLTF.

The table lists this clonotype with many counts. DNA of the CDR3: TGCGCCAGCAGCCGGGACGAAGGCTACAATGAGCAGTTCTTC. Translated: CASSRDEGYNEQFF. The chain has TRBV5-1 and TRBJ2-1; D assignment may be TRBD1 or TRBD2 (5 bases each). Per germline, CDR1 SGHRS and CDR2 YFSETQ. V was shortened by 4 bases and J by 3 bases, with 11 bases between the two germline ends. The CDR3 has 14 amino acids.

This clonotype showed up many times. The CDR3 DNA follows: TGTGCCAGCAGACTAGCGCTATACAATGAGCAGTTCTTC. Translation: CASRLALYNEQFF. The genes are TRBV12-3 or TRBV12-4 and TRBJ2-1; TRBD2 matches 7 bases. The V and J ends lost 6 bases and 4 bases, in that order; junction bases with no gene match: 3. This CDR3 region has 13 residues.

This clonotype has ten or more counts. This chain uses TRBV7-9 with TRBJ1-4, with D unresolved. From germline, CDR1 is SEHNR and CDR2 FQNEAQ (reference sequence). The CDR3 contains 17 residues. The V gene lost 3 bases and the J gene lost 8 bases, with 22 bases spanning the gap. The CDR3 DNA reads as TGTGCCAGCAGCTTGCCGACAAACTCTAGGTCATTGGAAAAACTGTTTTTT. Its protein is CASSLPTNSRSLEKLFF.

Ten or more counts support this clonotype. The V and J genes are TRBV10-3 and TRBJ2-5; tentatively, D is TRBD1 or TRBD2 (5 bases each). CDR1 ENHRY and CDR2 SYGVKD come from the germline V gene. The V gene lost 7 bases and the J gene lost 1 base, with 16 bases spanning the gap. The CDR3 has 15 amino acids. The CDR3 DNA reads TGTGCCATCAAACGAGCCAGAGGGGCCCAAGAGACCCAGTACTTC. As protein: CAIKRARGAQETQYF.